The 23 T cell receptor beta chains below all came from one sample that was sequenced in a study of T cell responses to AZD1222 COVID-19 vaccine. Some clones are missing from TCRdb's copy, which holds only in-frame ones; the method was immunoSEQ multiplex PCR. The table shows some 95,000 clones, with around 92% occurring only once. The sequences come from peripheral blood, collected on day 0 of MenACWY control vaccination. Every receptor here comes from an adult in good health.

This clone was recorded only once. The chain uses TRBV30 and TRBJ1-1; unclear D gene. Per the germline V gene, CDR1 is GTSNPN and CDR2 is SVGIG (reference sequence). This CDR3 comprises 12 residues. The ends were cut back, 4 bases at V and 11 bases at J, with 17 bases in the middle. The CDR3 region is CAWTRDMSHAFF. The CDR3, as DNA: TGTGCCTGGACTAGAGACATGTCTCATGCTTTCTTT.

The chain couples TRBV9 to TRBJ1-4; tentative D call: TRBD1 (5 bases). CDR3 size: 16 residues. Germline CDR1 SGDLS, CDR2 YYNGEE. Trimming left V 3 bases short and J 7 bases short, with 19 bases between. The CDR3 loop reads CASSANGEVGGEKLFF. CDR3 DNA: TGTGCCAGCAGCGCCAACGGAGAGGTTGGGGGTGAAAAACTGTTTTTT.

This clone was detected only once. V usage is TRBV4-1 and J usage is TRBJ2-2, with TRBD1 identical over 7 bases. CDR1 and CDR2 (germline): MGHRA, YSYEKL. The length of the CDR3 is 15 residues. After removal of 4 bases from V and 9 bases from J, the junction contained 11 bases not matched to a gene. The CDR3 loop reads CASSLLYDRAWELFF. In DNA form, the CDR3 reads TGCGCCAGCAGCCTCCTGTACGACAGGGCATGGGAGCTGTTTTTT.

The rearrangement uses TRBV25-1 and TRBJ1-3, with D uncertain. Germline loops: CDR1 MGHDK, CDR2 SYGVNS. The CDR3 sequence is 15 residues long. Trimming stripped 4 bases from V and 7 bases from J, with 17 bases between. The CDR3 DNA follows: TGTGCCAGCAGTGGCGTTAGAACAACCGGGAACACCATATATTTT. This codes for CASSGVRTTGNTIYF.

The chain recombines TRBV4-2 with TRBJ2-2; the D gene is possibly TRBD2 (6 bases). Per the germline V gene, CDR1 is LGHNA and CDR2 is YNFKEQ. The length of the CDR3 is 15 residues. The V end lost 0 bases, the J end lost 6 bases, and 11 bases lay between the germline ends. The CDR3 here is CASSQDFGGAGELFF. As DNA, the CDR3 is TGTGCCAGCAGCCAAGATTTTGGAGGGGCCGGGGAGCTGTTTTTT.

The chain has TRBV5-3 and TRBJ2-1; TRBD2 matches 7 bases. TRBV5-3 has ORF status, its function being uncertain. Losses at the gene ends were 2 bases for V and 9 bases for J; bases not matched to a gene: 8. The length of the CDR3 is 14 residues. CDR3 DNA: TGTGCCAGAAGCTTCCTTCTGACTAGCAGTGAGCAGTTCTTC. Encoded protein: CARSFLLTSSEQFF.

This chain connects TRBV19 to TRBJ1-5; 8 bases match TRBD1. Germline V gene sequence: CDR1 LNHDA, CDR2 SQIVND (reference sequence). V was pared by 5 bases and J by 7 bases, with 7 bases of the junction left unmatched. The CDR3 is made up of 14 amino acids. CDR3 region: CASSSRQGSQPQHF. DNA of the CDR3: TGTGCCAGTAGTTCCCGACAGGGGAGCCAGCCCCAGCATTTT.

The chain has TRBV19 and TRBJ1-5; the D is unclear. Trimming took 5 bases from V and 4 from J, leaving 12 bases between them. Per the germline V gene, CDR1 is LNHDA and CDR2 is SQIVND (reference sequence). The CDR3 is 14 amino acids. Here the CDR3 DNA reads TGTGCCAGTAGTTCCACGCTTACGAATCAGCCCCAGCATTTT. Translating it yields CASSSTLTNQPQHF.

The chain uses TRBV3-1 (or the pseudogene TRBV3-2) and TRBJ2-7; 8 bases match TRBD1. The V and J ends lost 4 bases and 5 bases, in that order; junction bases with no gene match: 10. Germline assignment: CDR1 LGHDT and CDR2 YNNKEL (reference sequence). The CDR3 is made up of 15 amino acids. The CDR3: CASSPPGQGPDEQYF. In DNA, the CDR3 is TGTGCCAGCAGCCCCCCCGGACAGGGACCAGACGAGCAGTACTTC.

The CDR3 here is CAWTPGYPYEQYF. The CDR3 region has the DNA TGTGCCTGGACCCCAGGGTATCCCTACGAGCAGTACTTC. The gene calls are TRBV30 and TRBJ2-7, with D tentatively TRBD1 (5 bases). Germline CDR1 GTSNPN, CDR2 SVGIG (reference sequence). The CDR3 length is 13 residues. V lost 4 bases and J lost 2, with 12 bases in between. Using reference TRBV30 and TRBJ2-7 for the parts outside the CDR3, the full variable domain is SQTIHQWPATLVQPVGSPLSLECTVEGTSNPNLYWYRQAAGRGLQLLFYSVGIGQISSEVPQNLSASRPQDRQFILSSKKLLLSDSGFYLCAWTPGYPYEQYFGPGTRLTVT.

This chain links TRBV19 with TRBJ1-1; no clear D. Germline V gene data show CDR1 as LNHDA and CDR2 as SQIVND (reference sequence). Trimming removed 6 bases from V and 8 bases from J, with 10 bases in between. The CDR3 is 11 amino acids. This CDR3 is CASRTEIEAFF. CDR3 DNA: TGTGCCAGTAGGACGGAGATCGAAGCTTTCTTT.

V and J are TRBV6-5 and TRBJ1-6, with D maybe TRBD1 (6 bases). Germline V gene lookup returns CDR1 MNHEY and CDR2 SVGAGI. The ends were cut back, 8 bases at V and 13 bases at J, with 21 bases in the middle. The CDR3 totals 14 residues. The CDR3 region has the DNA TGTGCCAGCCGGACAGTAACTGGGGAATTTCCCCTCCACTTT. Translation gives CASRTVTGEFPLHF.

This chain links TRBV2 with TRBJ1-3; D is unresolved. Looked up from germline, CDR1 is SNHLY and CDR2 is FYNNEI. Trimming stripped 1 base from V and 0 bases from J, with 10 bases between. There are 16 residues in the CDR3. The CDR3 is CASSEERPISGNTIYF. The CDR3 nucleotides are TGTGCCAGCAGTGAAGAGCGGCCAATCTCTGGAAACACCATATATTTT.

The chain recombines TRBV11-2 with TRBJ2-1; D unresolved. The V gene lost 0 bases and the J gene lost 10 bases, with 13 bases spanning the gap. Germline CDR1 reads SGHAT; CDR2 reads FQNNGV. The CDR3 runs to 14 residues. The CDR3 bases are TGTGCCAGCAGCTTAGATTCCAGCATGAGGGAGCAGTTCTTC. This encodes CASSLDSSMREQFF.

The table lists this clone with a few counts. The chain recombines TRBV4-2 with TRBJ1-2; weak D call: TRBD1 (5 bases). This CDR3 has 15 amino acids. Germline assignment: CDR1 LGHNA and CDR2 YNFKEQ. V shed 0 bases and J shed 2 bases, with 10 bases lying between them. CDR3: CASSQEEGINYGYTF. CDR3 DNA: TGTGCCAGCAGCCAAGAGGAGGGGATAAACTATGGCTACACCTTC.

The chain employs TRBV5-8 and TRBJ1-6; the D is unclear. CDR3 size: 16 residues. Trimming pared 0 bases from V and 4 bases from J, leaving 11 bases between. The V gene's germline CDR1 is SGHTS and CDR2 YDEGEE. The DNA for the CDR3 is TGTGCCAGCAGCTTGGGGACGGGTCTATATAATTCACCCCTCCACTTT. It yields the protein CASSLGTGLYNSPLHF.

This sequence joins TRBV12-3 or TRBV12-4 and TRBJ1-2; D unclear. Trimming stripped 1 base from V and 5 bases from J, with 8 bases between. The CDR3 is 13 amino acids. CDR3: CASSLEGPYGYTF. The DNA for the CDR3 is TGTGCCAGCAGTTTAGAGGGCCCGTATGGCTACACCTTC.

The gene calls are TRBV12-3 or TRBV12-4 and TRBJ2-7; unclear D gene. V was trimmed by 5 bases and J by 3 bases, leaving 11 bases between them. The CDR3 has 13 amino acids. Here the CDR3 DNA reads TGTGCCAGCAGTGACCGACCTTACTACGAGCAGTACTTC. This codes for CASSDRPYYEQYF.

The rearrangement links TRBV11-2 to TRBJ2-7; 10 positions agree with TRBD2. The CDR3 contains 17 residues. Germline V CDR1 and CDR2: SGHAT, FQNNGV. J lost 3 bases, V lost 3 bases, and 11 bases had no gene match. The CDR3 DNA is TGTGCCAGCAGCTTGGGGACCGTAGCGGGGGGCCTCTACGAGCAGTACTTC. It translates to CASSLGTVAGGLYEQYF. The whole variable domain, filled in from reference TRBV11-2 and TRBJ2-7, reads EAGVAQSPRYKIIEKRQSVAFWCNPISGHATLYWYQQILGQGPKLLIQFQNNGVVDDSQLPKDRFSAERLKGVDSTLKIQPAKLEDSAVYLCASSLGTVAGGLYEQYFGPGTRLTVT.

This chain links TRBV4-1 with TRBJ2-3; 15 bases map to TRBD2. The CDR3 covers 22 residues. Germline CDR1 MGHRA, CDR2 YSYEKL. J lost 1 base, V lost 2 bases, and 16 bases had no gene match. CDR3 DNA: TGCGCCAGCAGCCAAAGAGCCGCCGGGGGACTAGCGGGGGGCGGGGGCACAGATACGCAGTATTTT. This translates into CASSQRAAGGLAGGGGTDTQYF.

The chain combines TRBV4-3 with TRBJ1-4; the match to TRBD1 covers 7 bases. CDR3 length equals 17 residues. Germline V gene lookup returns CDR1 LGHNA and CDR2 YSLEER. V gave up 0 bases and J gave up 5 bases; unmatched junction bases: 9. CDR3 protein: CASSQDGRGTENEKLFF. The CDR3 DNA reads as TGCGCCAGCAGCCAAGATGGCAGGGGGACGGAGAATGAAAAACTGTTTTTT.

The CDR3 sequence is CASSQSTGSYEQYF. CDR3 in DNA: TGCGCCAGCAGCCAGTCGACAGGGTCCTACGAGCAGTACTTC. The chain is built from TRBV4-3 and TRBJ2-7; TRBD1 matches 7 bases. The CDR3 consists of 14 residues. The trim removed 3 bases at V and 1 base at J, leaving 3 bases unmatched. Germline V lookup: CDR1 LGHNA, CDR2 YSLEER.

This chain uses TRBV30 with TRBJ1-2; 10 nucleotides match TRBD1. This CDR3 comprises 13 residues. Trimming cost V 8 bases and J 5 bases; bases outside gene matches: 8. Germline V CDR1 and CDR2: GTSNPN, SVGIG (reference sequence). The CDR3 nucleotides read TGTGCCGCCCGGGACAGGGGTGCGTATGGCTACACCTTC. Residues: CAARDRGAYGYTF.